This TCR beta chain was observed in a study of CD8 T cell repertoires and HIV-1 epitope variants. Study in general: T cells were stimulated with Twenty-five Gag and Nef peptides separately. An uncultured baseline aliquot held 1M T cells.

Notes on this clone: What it recognizes is unknown.

TCRdb keeps only in-frame clones here, not all; method: immunoSEQ multiplex PCR. The repertoire includes some 5,000 clones, roughly 60% of them detected once, and around 40% sits in the top ten. The sequence came from a male donor with HIV. Sequenced: cultured CD8+ T cells derived from PBMCs.

CDR3 region: CASSPGLSQETQYF. For the CDR3, the DNA is TGTGCCAGCTCACCAGGACTTTCCCAAGAGACCCAGTACTTC. The V call is TRBV18, the J call TRBJ2-5, with a weak D call TRBD2 (5 bases). V was clipped by 2 bases and J by 1 base, with 8 bases between them. CDR3 length equals 14 residues. CDR1 is KGHSH, CDR2 LQKENI, per germline.